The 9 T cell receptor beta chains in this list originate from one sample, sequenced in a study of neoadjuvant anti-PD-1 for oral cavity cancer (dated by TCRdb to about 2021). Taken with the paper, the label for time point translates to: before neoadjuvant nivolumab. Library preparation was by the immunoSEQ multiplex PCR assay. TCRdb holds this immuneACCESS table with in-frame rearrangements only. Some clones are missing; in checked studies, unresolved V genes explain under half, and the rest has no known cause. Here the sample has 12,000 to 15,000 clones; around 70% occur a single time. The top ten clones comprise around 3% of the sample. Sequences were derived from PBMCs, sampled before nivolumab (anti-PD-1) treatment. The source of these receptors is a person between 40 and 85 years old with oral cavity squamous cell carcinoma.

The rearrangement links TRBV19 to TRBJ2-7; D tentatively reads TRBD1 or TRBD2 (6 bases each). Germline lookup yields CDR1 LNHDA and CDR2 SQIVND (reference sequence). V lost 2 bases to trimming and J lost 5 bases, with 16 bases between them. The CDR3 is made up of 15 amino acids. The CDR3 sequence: CASSIRGGLSNEQYF. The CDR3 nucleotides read TGTGCCAGTAGTATAAGAGGGGGACTCAGTAACGAGCAGTACTTC.

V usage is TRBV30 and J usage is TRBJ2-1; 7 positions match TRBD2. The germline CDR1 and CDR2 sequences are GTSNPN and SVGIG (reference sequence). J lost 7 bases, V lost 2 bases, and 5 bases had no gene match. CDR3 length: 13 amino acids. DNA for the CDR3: TGTGCCTGGAGTTACACCGGGAGGAATGAGCAGTTCTTC. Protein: CAWSYTGRNEQFF.

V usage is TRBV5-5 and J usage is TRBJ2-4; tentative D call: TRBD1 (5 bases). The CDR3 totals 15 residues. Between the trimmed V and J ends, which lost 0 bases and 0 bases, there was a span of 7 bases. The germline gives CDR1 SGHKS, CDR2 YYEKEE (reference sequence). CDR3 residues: CASSLDTGAKNIQYF. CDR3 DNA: TGTGCCAGCAGCTTGGACACAGGAGCCAAAAACATTCAGTACTTC.

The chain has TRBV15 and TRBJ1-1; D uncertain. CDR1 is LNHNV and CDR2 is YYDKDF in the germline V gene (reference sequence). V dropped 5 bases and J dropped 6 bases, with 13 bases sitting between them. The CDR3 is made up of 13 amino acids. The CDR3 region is CATSPRHGAEAFF. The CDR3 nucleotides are TGTGCCACCAGCCCCCGGCATGGGGCTGAAGCTTTCTTT.

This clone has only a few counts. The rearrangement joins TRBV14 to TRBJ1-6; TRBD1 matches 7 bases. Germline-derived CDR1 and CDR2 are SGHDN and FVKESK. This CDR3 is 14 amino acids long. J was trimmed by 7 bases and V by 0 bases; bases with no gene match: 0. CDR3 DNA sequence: TGTGCCAGCAGCCAAGACAGGGGGAATTCACCCCTCCACTTT. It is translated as CASSQDRGNSPLHF.

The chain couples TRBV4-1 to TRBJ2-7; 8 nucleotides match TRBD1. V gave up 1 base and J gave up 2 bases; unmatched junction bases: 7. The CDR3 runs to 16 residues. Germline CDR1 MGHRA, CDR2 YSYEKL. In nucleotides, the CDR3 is TGCGCCAGCAGCCAAGCCGCGGACAGGGTAACCTACGAGCAGTACTTC. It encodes CASSQAADRVTYEQYF.

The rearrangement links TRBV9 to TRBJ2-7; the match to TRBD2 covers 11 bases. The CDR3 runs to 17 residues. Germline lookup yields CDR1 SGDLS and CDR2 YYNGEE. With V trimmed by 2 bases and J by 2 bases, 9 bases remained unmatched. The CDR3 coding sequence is TGTGCCAGCAGCGTGGGGGGACATAGCGGGAGGGCCTACGAGCAGTACTTC. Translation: CASSVGGHSGRAYEQYF. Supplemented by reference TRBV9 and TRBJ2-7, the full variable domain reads DSGVTQTPKHLITATGQRVTLRCSPRSGDLSVYWYQQSLDQGLQFLIQYYNGEERAKGNILERFSAQQFPDLHSELNLSSLELGDSALYFCASSVGGHSGRAYEQYFGPGTRLTVT.

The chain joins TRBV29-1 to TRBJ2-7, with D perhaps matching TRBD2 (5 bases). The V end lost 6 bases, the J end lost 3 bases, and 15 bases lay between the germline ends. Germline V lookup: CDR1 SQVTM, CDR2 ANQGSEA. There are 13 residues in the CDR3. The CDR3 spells CSVTGISDYEQYF. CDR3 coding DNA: TGCAGCGTAACCGGGATTTCCGACTACGAGCAGTACTTC.

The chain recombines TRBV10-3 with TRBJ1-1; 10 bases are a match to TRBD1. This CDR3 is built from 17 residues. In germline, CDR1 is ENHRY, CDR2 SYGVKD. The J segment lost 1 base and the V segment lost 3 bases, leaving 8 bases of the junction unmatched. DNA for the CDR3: TGTGCCATCAGTGATGGGAGAGGGGACAGGGGGAACACTGAAGCTTTCTTT. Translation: CAISDGRGDRGNTEAFF.